This T cell receptor (beta chain) was found in a study of response to subunit inactivated influenza vaccine. The trim removed 4 bases at V and 6 bases at J, leaving 7 bases unmatched. There are 15 residues in the CDR3. Study observations and caveats: Every seasonal influenza vaccination brings in few new T cells, the authors suggested.

This clonotype was seen only a few times. Its antigen remains unidentified. TCRdb reprocessed the RT-PCR reads with MiXCR, giving one entry per CDR3 protein. In the table there are hundreds of thousands of distinct CDR3 sequences, around 14% of which are singletons. The specimen was PBMCs from blood, collected 12 days after vaccination. The source is a man aged 50 to 59 who received an inactivated influenza vaccine. J is TRBJ2-1 and V is TRBV12-3 or TRBV12-4; 9 bases are a match to TRBD1. The CDR3 loop reads CASSWDRVVINEQFF. CDR3 nucleotide sequence: TGTGCCAGCAGTTGGGACAGGGTTGTAATCAATGAGCAGTTCTTC.